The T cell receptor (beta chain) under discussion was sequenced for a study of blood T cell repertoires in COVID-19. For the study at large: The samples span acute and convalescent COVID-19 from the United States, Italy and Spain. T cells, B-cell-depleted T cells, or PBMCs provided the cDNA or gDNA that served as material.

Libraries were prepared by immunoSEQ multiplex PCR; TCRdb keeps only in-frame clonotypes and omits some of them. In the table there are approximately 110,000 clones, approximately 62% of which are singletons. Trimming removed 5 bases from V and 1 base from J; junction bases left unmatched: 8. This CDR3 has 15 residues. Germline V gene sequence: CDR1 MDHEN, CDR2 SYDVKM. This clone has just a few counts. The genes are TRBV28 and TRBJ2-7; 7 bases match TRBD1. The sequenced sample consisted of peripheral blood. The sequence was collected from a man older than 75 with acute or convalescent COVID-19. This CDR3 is CASSLKGAGSYEQYF. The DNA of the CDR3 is TGTGCCAGCAGTCTTAAGGGGGCGGGTTCCTACGAGCAGTACTTC.